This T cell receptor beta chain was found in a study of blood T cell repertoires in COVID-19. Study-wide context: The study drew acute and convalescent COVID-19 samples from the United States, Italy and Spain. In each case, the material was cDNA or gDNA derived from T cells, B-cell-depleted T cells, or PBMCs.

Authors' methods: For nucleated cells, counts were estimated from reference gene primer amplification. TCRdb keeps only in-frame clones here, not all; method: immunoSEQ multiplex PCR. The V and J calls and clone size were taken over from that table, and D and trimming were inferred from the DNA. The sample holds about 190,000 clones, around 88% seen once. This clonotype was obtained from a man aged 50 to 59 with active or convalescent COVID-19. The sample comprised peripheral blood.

CDR3 amino acids: CASSYSQGSPLHF. CDR3 in DNA: TGTGCCAGCAGTTACTCGCAGGGATCACCCCTCCACTTT. This sequence joins TRBV6-5 and TRBJ1-6; D is perhaps TRBD1 (5 bases). The CDR3 is made up of 13 amino acids. Germline CDR1 reads MNHEY; CDR2 reads SVGAGI. Trimming removed 0 bases from V and 10 bases from J, with 7 bases in between.